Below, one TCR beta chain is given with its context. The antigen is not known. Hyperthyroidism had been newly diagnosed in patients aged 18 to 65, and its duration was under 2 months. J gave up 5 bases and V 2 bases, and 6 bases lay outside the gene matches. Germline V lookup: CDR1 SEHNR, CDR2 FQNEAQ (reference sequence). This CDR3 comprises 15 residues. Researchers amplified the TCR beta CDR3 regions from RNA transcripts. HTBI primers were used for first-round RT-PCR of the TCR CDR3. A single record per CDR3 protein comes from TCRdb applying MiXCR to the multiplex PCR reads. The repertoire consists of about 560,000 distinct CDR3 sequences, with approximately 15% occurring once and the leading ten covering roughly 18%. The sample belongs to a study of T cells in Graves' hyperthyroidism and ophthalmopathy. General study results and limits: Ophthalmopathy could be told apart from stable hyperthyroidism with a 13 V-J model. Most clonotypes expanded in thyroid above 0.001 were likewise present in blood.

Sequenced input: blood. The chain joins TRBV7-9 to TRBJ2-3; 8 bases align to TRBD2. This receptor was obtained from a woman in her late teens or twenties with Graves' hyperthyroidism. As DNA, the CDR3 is TGTGCCAGCAGCTTAACCAGCGGGGGCCTAGATACGCAGTATTTT. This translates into CASSLTSGGLDTQYF.